Listed below are T cell receptor beta chains from one sample, sequenced in a study of shared clonotypes between healthy human individuals. Method: immunoSEQ multiplex PCR; TCRdb's copy keeps in-frame clones and lacks some. The sample contains fewer than 700,000 clones, roughly four fifths of which appear only once. The specimen sequenced was PBMCs. These receptors came from a woman aged 40 to 49 in good health. Some clones in this sample may be carry-over from other donors' samples. Both conserved end residues are part of each CDR3. D genes are given only for firm matches. The size of a clone is reported for some rows only, either as once, few or many, or as a class for expanded clones.

CDR3 DNA: TGTGCCAGCAGCCAAGTAGCGGGAGGAGGAGGCGAGCAGTACTTC; CDR3 protein: CASSQVAGGGGEQYF; clone size: -; D gene: TRBD2; J gene: TRBJ2-7; V gene: TRBV16
CDR3 DNA: TGTGCCAGCAGTGAGACAGGTCTCTCCTACGAGCAGTACTTC; CDR3 protein: CASSETGLSYEQYF; clone size: -; D gene: -; J gene: TRBJ2-7; V gene: TRBV28
CDR3 DNA: TGCAGCGTTCCGCTAGGTTCCAATGAGCAGTTCTTC; CDR3 protein: CSVPLGSNEQFF; clone size: many; D gene: -; J gene: TRBJ2-1; V gene: TRBV29-1
CDR3 DNA: TGCGCCAGCAGCGTACAACCGGGACAGTCCTACGAGCAGTACTTC; CDR3 protein: CASSVQPGQSYEQYF; clone size: -; D gene: TRBD1; J gene: TRBJ2-7; V gene: TRBV5-1
CDR3 DNA: TGTGCCAGCAGCTTAGATTTACGGGGGCATGAGCAGTTCTTC; CDR3 protein: CASSLDLRGHEQFF; clone size: -; D gene: -; J gene: TRBJ2-1; V gene: TRBV11-1
CDR3 DNA: TGTGCCAGCAGCTTGGGGGGGACAGGAAATGAAAAACTGTTTTTT; CDR3 protein: CASSLGGTGNEKLFF; clone size: -; D gene: TRBD1; J gene: TRBJ1-4; V gene: TRBV7-2
CDR3 DNA: TGCGCCAGCAGTCAACAAGCGGGAGTGACTGAGCAGTTCTTC; CDR3 protein: CASSQQAGVTEQFF; clone size: -; D gene: TRBD2; J gene: TRBJ2-1; V gene: TRBV10-1
CDR3 DNA: TGTGCCAGCAGCGTAGAGTGGACAGGGGGCACAACTTTCTTT; CDR3 protein: CASSVEWTGGTTFF; clone size: few; D gene: TRBD1; J gene: TRBJ1-1; V gene: TRBV9
CDR3 DNA: TGTGCCAGCAGCTCAAAAACGGGACAGGGGACCGGGGAGCTGTTTTTT; CDR3 protein: CASSSKTGQGTGELFF; clone size: -; D gene: TRBD1; J gene: TRBJ2-2; V gene: TRBV7-2
CDR3 DNA: TGTGCCAGCAGCGTAGACCCTAGCGGGAGTACCGGGGAGCTGTTTTTT; CDR3 protein: CASSVDPSGSTGELFF; clone size: -; D gene: TRBD2; J gene: TRBJ2-2; V gene: TRBV9
CDR3 DNA: TGTGCCAGCAGCTCACAGGGGAACACTGAAGCTTTCTTT; CDR3 protein: CASSSQGNTEAFF; clone size: few; D gene: -; J gene: TRBJ1-1; V gene: TRBV11-2